These T cell receptor beta chains were read from a single sample in a study of blood T cell repertoires in COVID-19. Libraries were prepared by immunoSEQ multiplex PCR; TCRdb keeps only in-frame clonotypes and omits some of them. The data show about 99,000 clones, nearly 85% seen once. Sequencing was done on a sample of peripheral blood. These TCRs come from a human donor in a cohort sampled during active or convalescent COVID-19. Each CDR3 is given with its conserved first and last residue. The D gene is left open where the match is weak. Not all rows give a size; the values are once, few, many and, for expanded clones, a class.

j_gene,v_gene,d_gene,abundance,CDR3aa,CDR3nt
TRBJ1-1,TRBV20-1,.,few,CSAYVREAFF,TGCAGTGCTTACGTGCGGGAAGCTTTCTTT
TRBJ2-7,TRBV5-1,.,once,CASSLERTPYEQYF,TGCGCCAGCAGCTTGGAAAGGACACCCTACGAGCAGTACTTC
TRBJ1-5,TRBV21-1,.,.,CASTRGQGVRSNQPQHF,TGTGCCAGCACCCGCGGCCAGGGTGTAAGGAGCAATCAGCCCCAGCATTTT
TRBJ2-7,TRBV28,.,.,CASDEGSSYEQYF,TGTGCCAGCGATGAGGGCAGCTCCTACGAGCAGTACTTC
TRBJ1-2,TRBV6-6,.,.,CASSYPTLKGYGYTF,TGTGCCAGCAGTTACCCGACATTAAAAGGCTATGGCTACACCTTC
TRBJ1-1,TRBV11-3,.,.,CASSQGISEAFF,TGTGCCAGCAGCCAGGGGATCTCTGAAGCTTTCTTT
TRBJ2-5,TRBV5-4,.,.,CASSLGQSKETQYF,TGTGCCAGCAGCTTGGGCCAATCTAAGGAGACCCAGTACTTC
TRBJ1-1,TRBV21-1,.,.,CASSPTDSEAFF,TGTGCCAGCAGCCCGACGGACAGTGAAGCTTTCTTT
TRBJ1-5,TRBV12-5,.,.,CASGLATPRGQPQHF,TGTGCTAGTGGTTTGGCCACCCCCCGGGGTCAGCCCCAGCATTTT
TRBJ2-3,TRBV6-1,TRBD1,.,CASSEWDRKQYF,TGTGCCAGCAGTGAATGGGACAGAAAGCAGTATTTT
TRBJ2-3,TRBV19,.,.,CASSTRVAQYF,TGTGCCAGTAGTACCCGGGTTGCGCAGTATTTT
TRBJ2-3,TRBV4-1,.,.,CASSQAPPGTTDTQYF,TGCGCCAGCAGCCAAGCCCCCCCGGGAACCACAGATACGCAGTATTTT
TRBJ1-5,TRBV28,.,.,CASTLRGRRSQPQHF,TGTGCCAGCACTCTGAGAGGGCGGAGGAGTCAGCCCCAGCATTTT
TRBJ2-1,TRBV11-2,TRBD1,.,CASSIGQATYNEQFF,TGTGCCAGCAGCATCGGACAGGCCACCTACAATGAGCAGTTCTTC
TRBJ2-5,TRBV7-8,.,.,CASSLAGAADFRYQETQYF,TGTGCCAGCAGCTTAGCGGGGGCGGCAGACTTTAGGTACCAAGAGACCCAGTACTTC
TRBJ1-1,TRBV6-1,TRBD1,.,CASSDRDRGAGNTEAFF,TGTGCCAGCAGTGACCGGGACAGGGGAGCGGGGAACACTGAAGCTTTCTTT
TRBJ1-5,TRBV5-1,.,once,CASSLGPNQPQHF,TGCGCCAGCAGCTTGGGGCCAAATCAGCCCCAGCATTTT
TRBJ2-3,TRBV7-9,TRBD2,.,CASSLAVSGGATDTQYF,TGTGCCAGCAGCTTAGCGGTTAGCGGGGGGGCGACAGATACGCAGTATTTT
TRBJ2-4,TRBV3-1/TRBV3-2,TRBD1,.,CASSRGPTGGRAKNIQYF,TGTGCCAGCAGCCGCGGGCCCACAGGGGGGCGAGCCAAAAACATTCAGTACTTC
TRBJ1-4,TRBV5-6,.,.,CASSLVGGRSEKLFF,TGTGCCAGCAGCTTGGTGGGGGGGAGAAGTGAAAAACTGTTTTTT
TRBJ1-1,TRBV7-9,.,.,CASSSGRDNSNTEAFF,TGTGCCAGCAGCTCGGGACGGGACAACTCGAACACTGAAGCTTTCTTT
TRBJ2-4,TRBV28,TRBD1,.,CASGGQRQNIQYF,TGTGCCAGCGGGGGACAGCGACAAAACATTCAGTACTTC
TRBJ1-1,TRBV12-3/TRBV12-4,.,.,CASSRWTATEAFF,TGTGCCAGCAGTCGCTGGACAGCGACTGAAGCTTTCTTT
TRBJ1-5,TRBV2,.,.,CASAGGPLQPQHF,TGTGCCAGCGCGGGGGGGCCACTGCAGCCCCAGCATTTT
TRBJ2-3,TRBV11-2,.,.,CASTRHPGVDTQYF,TGTGCCAGCACCCGTCACCCGGGGGTAGATACGCAGTATTTT
TRBJ2-1,TRBV7-2,TRBD2,.,CASSLSLAGGTSYNEQFF,TGTGCCAGCAGCTTGAGTCTAGCGGGGGGCACTTCCTACAATGAGCAGTTCTTC
TRBJ1-2,TRBV5-5,.,.,CASSAQFYGYTF,TGTGCCAGCAGCGCTCAGTTCTATGGCTACACCTTC
TRBJ1-4,TRBV6-5,TRBD1,.,CASRRDRGANEKLFF,TGTGCCAGCAGAAGAGACAGGGGCGCGAATGAAAAACTGTTTTTT
TRBJ2-7,TRBV15,.,once,CATSRDRTEYEQYF,TGTGCCACCAGCAGAGATAGGACAGAATACGAGCAGTACTTC
TRBJ1-6,TRBV11-3,.,.,CASSLVGRRNSPLHF,TGTGCCAGCAGCTTAGTAGGGAGGCGAAATTCACCCCTCCACTTT
TRBJ1-1,TRBV7-9,.,.,CASSLWGLKNTEAFF,TGTGCCAGCAGTTTGTGGGGCTTGAAGAACACTGAAGCTTTCTTT
TRBJ2-7,TRBV3-1/TRBV3-2,.,.,CASSQFSTPEQYF,TGTGCCAGCAGCCAATTCTCCACTCCTGAGCAGTACTTC
TRBJ1-2,TRBV7-2,TRBD1,once,CASSPGQGGYGYTF,TGTGCCAGCAGCCCAGGACAGGGAGGATATGGCTACACCTTC
TRBJ2-3,TRBV9,.,.,CASSVGSDPSTDTQYF,TGTGCCAGCAGCGTAGGGAGCGATCCAAGCACAGATACGCAGTATTTT
TRBJ2-5,TRBV7-8,.,.,CASSLKGWEETQYF,TGTGCCAGCAGCTTAAAGGGGTGGGAAGAGACCCAGTACTTC
TRBJ2-5,TRBV10-3,TRBD1,few,CAIRGDRGDQETQYF,TGTGCCATCAGGGGGGACAGGGGGGACCAAGAGACCCAGTACTTC
TRBJ1-6,TRBV2,TRBD1,.,CASRRTGEISPLHF,TGTGCCAGCAGGAGGACAGGGGAGATTTCACCCCTCCACTTT
TRBJ2-7,TRBV11-2,TRBD2,.,CASSLDSLAGATYEQYF,TGTGCCAGCAGCTTAGACTCACTAGCGGGCGCCACCTACGAGCAGTACTTC
TRBJ1-6,TRBV7-3,TRBD1,once,CASSLGGQYNSPLHF,TGTGCCAGCAGCTTGGGGGGACAGTATAATTCACCCCTCCACTTT
TRBJ1-3,TRBV7-6,TRBD1,.,CASSMTGVSTGNTIYF,TGTGCCAGCAGCATGACAGGGGTAAGTACTGGAAACACCATATATTTT
TRBJ1-5,TRBV6-5,.,.,CASSSLTGYSNQPQHF,TGTGCCAGCAGTTCTCTTACGGGATATAGCAATCAGCCCCAGCATTTT
TRBJ1-2,TRBV12-3/TRBV12-4,.,.,CASSLQANYGYTF,TGTGCCAGCAGTTTACAGGCTAACTATGGCTACACCTTC
TRBJ1-6,TRBV6-9,TRBD1,.,CASSYDRGPSPLHF,TGTGCCAGCAGTTATGATAGGGGGCCCTCACCCCTCCACTTT
TRBJ1-1,TRBV19,.,.,CASSMADWNTEAFF,TGTGCCAGTAGTATGGCAGATTGGAACACTGAAGCTTTCTTT